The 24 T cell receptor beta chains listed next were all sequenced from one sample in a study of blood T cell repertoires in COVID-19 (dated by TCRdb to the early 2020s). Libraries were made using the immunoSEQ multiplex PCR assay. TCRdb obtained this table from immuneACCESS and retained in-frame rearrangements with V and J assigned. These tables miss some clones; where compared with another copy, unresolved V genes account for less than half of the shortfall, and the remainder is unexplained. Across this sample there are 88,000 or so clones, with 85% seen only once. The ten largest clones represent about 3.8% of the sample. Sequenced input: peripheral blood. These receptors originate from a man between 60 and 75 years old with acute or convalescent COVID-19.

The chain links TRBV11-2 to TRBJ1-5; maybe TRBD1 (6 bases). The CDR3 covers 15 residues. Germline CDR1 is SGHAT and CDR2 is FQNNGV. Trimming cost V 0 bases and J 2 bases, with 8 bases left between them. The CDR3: CASSLEGAGNQPQHF. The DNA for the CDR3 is TGTGCCAGCAGCTTAGAGGGGGCAGGCAATCAGCCCCAGCATTTT.

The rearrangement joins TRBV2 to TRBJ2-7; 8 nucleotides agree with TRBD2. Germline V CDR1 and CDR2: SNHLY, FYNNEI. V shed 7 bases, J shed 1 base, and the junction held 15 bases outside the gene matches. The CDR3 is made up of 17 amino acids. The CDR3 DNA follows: TGTGCCAGCACAGGACTAGCCAAGGGTAGGAGGTCCTACGAGCAGTACTTC. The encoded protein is CASTGLAKGRRSYEQYF.

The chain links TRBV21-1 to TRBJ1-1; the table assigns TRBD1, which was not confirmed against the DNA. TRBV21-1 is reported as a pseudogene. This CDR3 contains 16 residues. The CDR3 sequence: CASSTYREPSYTEAFF. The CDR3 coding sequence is TGTGCCAGCAGCACCTACAGGGAACCTAGTTACACTGAAGCTTTCTTT.

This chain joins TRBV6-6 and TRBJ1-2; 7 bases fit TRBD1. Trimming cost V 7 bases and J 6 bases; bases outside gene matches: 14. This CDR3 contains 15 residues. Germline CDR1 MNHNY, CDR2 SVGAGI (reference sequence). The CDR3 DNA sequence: TGTGCCAGCAATAAAAGAGACAGGGTGGTAGATGGCTACACCTTC. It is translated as CASNKRDRVVDGYTF.

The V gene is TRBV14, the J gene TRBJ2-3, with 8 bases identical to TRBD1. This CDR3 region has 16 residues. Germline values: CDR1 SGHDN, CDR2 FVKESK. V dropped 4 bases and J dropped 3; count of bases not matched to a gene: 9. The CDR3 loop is CASSPRQGPGTDTQYF. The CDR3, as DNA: TGTGCCAGCAGCCCACGACAGGGGCCTGGGACAGATACGCAGTATTTT.

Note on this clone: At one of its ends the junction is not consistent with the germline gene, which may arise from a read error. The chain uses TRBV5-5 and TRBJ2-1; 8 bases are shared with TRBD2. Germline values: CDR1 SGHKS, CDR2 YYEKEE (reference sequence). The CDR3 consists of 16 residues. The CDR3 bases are TGTGCCAGCAGCTTGGGAGGAGCGGGGGCCTATAATGAGCAGTTCTTC. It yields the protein CASSLGGAGAYNEQFF.

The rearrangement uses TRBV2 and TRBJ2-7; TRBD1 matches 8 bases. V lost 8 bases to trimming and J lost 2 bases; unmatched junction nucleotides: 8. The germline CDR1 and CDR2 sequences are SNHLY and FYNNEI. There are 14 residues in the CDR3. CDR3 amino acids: CASETQGAAYEQYF. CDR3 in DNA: TGTGCCAGCGAGACCCAGGGGGCTGCCTACGAGCAGTACTTC.

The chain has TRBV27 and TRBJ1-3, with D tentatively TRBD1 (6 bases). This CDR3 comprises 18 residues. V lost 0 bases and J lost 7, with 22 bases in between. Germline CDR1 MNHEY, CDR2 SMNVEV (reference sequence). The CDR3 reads CASSLSNPSGHLVNTIYF. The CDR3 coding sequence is TGTGCCAGCAGTTTATCAAATCCTTCGGGACATCTCGTTAACACCATATATTTT.

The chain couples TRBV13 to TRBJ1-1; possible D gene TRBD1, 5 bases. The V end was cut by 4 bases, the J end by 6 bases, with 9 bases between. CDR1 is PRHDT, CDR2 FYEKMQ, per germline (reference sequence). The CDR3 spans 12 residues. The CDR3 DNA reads TGTGCCAGCAGCTCCCGACAGCCTGAAGCTTTCTTT. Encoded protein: CASSSRQPEAFF. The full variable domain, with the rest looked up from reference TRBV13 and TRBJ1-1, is AAGVIQSPRHLIKEKRETATLKCYPIPRHDTVYWYQQGPGQDPQFLISFYEKMQSDKGSIPDRFSAQQFSDYHSELNMSSLELGDSALYFCASSSRQPEAFFGQGTRLTVV.

The CDR3 region is CASSPGARVETQYF. Here the CDR3 DNA reads TGTGCCAGCTCACCAGGGGCCAGGGTAGAGACCCAGTACTTC. The chain combines TRBV18 with TRBJ2-5, with a tentative D call TRBD1 (5 bases). Trimming stripped 2 bases from V and 4 bases from J, with 11 bases between. The CDR3 is made up of 14 amino acids. Germline V gene sequence: CDR1 KGHSH, CDR2 LQKENI.

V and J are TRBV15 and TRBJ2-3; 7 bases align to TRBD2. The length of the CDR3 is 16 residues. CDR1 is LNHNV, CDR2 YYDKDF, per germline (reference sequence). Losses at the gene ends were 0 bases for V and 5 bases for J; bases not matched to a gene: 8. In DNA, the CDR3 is TGTGCCACCAGCAGAGATGGTGGGAGGGGAGGAGATACGCAGTATTTT. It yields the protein CATSRDGGRGGDTQYF.

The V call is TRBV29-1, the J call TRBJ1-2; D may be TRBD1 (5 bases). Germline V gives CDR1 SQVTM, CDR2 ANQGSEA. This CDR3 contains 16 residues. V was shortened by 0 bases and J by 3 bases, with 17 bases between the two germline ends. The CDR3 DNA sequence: TGCAGCGTTGAAGACCGGGCGGGACGGACCTACTATGGCTACACCTTC. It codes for CSVEDRAGRTYYGYTF. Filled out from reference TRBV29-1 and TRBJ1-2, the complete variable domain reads SAVISQKPSRDICQRGTSLTIQCQVDSQVTMMFWYRQQPGQSLTLIATANQGSEATYESGFVIDKFPISRPNLTFSTLTVSNMSPEDSSIYLCSVEDRAGRTYYGYTFGSGTRLTVV.

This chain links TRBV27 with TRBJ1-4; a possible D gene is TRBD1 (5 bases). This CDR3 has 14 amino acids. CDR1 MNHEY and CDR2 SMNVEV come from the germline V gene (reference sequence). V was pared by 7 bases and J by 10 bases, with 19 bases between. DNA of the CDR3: TGTGCCAGCAAATATAGCAGGGAGGGGTCAAAACTGTTTTTT. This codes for CASKYSREGSKLFF. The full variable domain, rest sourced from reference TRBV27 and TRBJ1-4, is EAQVTQNPRYLITVTGKKLTVTCSQNMNHEYMSWYRQDPGLGLRQIYYSMNVEVTDKGDVPEGYKVSRKEKRNFPLILESPSPNQTSLYFCASKYSREGSKLFFGSGTQLSVL.

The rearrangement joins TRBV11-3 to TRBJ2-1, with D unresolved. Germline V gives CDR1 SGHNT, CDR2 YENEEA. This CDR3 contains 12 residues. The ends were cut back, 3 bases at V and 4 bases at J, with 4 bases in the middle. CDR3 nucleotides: TGTGCCAGCAGCTTTCAGTACAATGAGCAGTTCTTC. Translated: CASSFQYNEQFF.

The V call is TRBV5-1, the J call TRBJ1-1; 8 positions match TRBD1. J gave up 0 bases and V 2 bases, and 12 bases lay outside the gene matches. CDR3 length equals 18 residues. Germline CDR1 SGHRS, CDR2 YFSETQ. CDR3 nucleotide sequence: TGCGCCAGCAGCTTAAGGACAGGGCTGGGGACGATGAACACTGAAGCTTTCTTT. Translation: CASSLRTGLGTMNTEAFF.

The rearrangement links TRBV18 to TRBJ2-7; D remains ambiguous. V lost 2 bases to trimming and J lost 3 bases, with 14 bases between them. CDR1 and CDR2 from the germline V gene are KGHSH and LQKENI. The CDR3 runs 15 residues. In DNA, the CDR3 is TGTGCCAGCTCACCAAGTTGGCAGGCTGGCTACGAGCAGTACTTC. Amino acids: CASSPSWQAGYEQYF.

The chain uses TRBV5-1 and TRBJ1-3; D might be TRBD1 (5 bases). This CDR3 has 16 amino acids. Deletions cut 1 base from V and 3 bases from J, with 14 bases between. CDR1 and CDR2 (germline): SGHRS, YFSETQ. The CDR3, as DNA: TGCGCCAGCAGCTTGTCGCAGGGAACTTATGGAAACACCATATATTTT. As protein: CASSLSQGTYGNTIYF. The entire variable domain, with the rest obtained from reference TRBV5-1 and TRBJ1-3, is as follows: KAGVTQTPRYLIKTRGQQVTLSCSPISGHRSVSWYQQTPGQGLQFLFEYFSETQRNKGNFPGRFSGRQFSNSRSEMNVSTLELGDSALYLCASSLSQGTYGNTIYFGEGSWLTVV.

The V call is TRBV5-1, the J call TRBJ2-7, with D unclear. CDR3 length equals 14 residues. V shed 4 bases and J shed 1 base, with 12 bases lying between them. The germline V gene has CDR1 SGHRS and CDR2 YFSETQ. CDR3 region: CASSIDSSSYEQYF. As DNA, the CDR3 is TGCGCCAGCAGCATCGATTCCAGTTCCTACGAGCAGTACTTC.

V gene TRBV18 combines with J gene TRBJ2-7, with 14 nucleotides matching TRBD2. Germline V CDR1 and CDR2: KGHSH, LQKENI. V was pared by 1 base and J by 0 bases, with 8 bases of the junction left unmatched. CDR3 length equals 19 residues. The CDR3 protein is CASSPHPGLAGGPSYEQYF. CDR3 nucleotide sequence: TGTGCCAGCTCACCACATCCCGGACTAGCGGGAGGTCCCTCCTACGAGCAGTACTTC.

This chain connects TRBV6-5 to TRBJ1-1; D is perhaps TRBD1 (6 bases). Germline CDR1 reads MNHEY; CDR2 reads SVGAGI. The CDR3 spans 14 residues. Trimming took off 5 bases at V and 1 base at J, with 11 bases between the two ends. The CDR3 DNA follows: TGTGCCAGCAGTCCACAGGGCTGGAACACTGAAGCTTTCTTT. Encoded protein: CASSPQGWNTEAFF.

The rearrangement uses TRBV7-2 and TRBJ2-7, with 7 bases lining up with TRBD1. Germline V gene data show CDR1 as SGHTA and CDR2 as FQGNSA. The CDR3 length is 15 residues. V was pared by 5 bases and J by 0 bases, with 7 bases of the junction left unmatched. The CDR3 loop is CASSATGQTSYEQYF. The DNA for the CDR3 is TGTGCCAGCAGCGCCACGGGACAGACCTCCTACGAGCAGTACTTC.

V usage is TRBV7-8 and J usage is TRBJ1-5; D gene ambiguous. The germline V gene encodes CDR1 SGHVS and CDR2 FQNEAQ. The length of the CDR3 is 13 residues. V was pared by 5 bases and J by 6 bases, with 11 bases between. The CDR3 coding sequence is TGTGCCAGCAGCCGAGGACTTAGTCAGCCCCAGCATTTT. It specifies CASSRGLSQPQHF.

In DNA form, the CDR3 reads TGTGCCAGCAGCATAAATACCTACGAGCAGTACTTC. Translated, it gives CASSINTYEQYF. The chain recombines TRBV7-2 with TRBJ2-7; D not certain. V was pared by 5 bases and J by 2 bases, with 7 bases between. This CDR3 comprises 12 residues. From germline, CDR1 is SGHTA and CDR2 FQGNSA.

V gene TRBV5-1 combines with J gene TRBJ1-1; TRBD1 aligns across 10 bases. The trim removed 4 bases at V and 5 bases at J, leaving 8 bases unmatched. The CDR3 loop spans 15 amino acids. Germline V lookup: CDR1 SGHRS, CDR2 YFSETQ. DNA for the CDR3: TGCGCCAGCAGCAGGGACAGGGGAATGAGGACTGAAGCTTTCTTT. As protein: CASSRDRGMRTEAFF.